This T cell receptor (beta chain) was recovered during a study of T cells in Graves' hyperthyroidism and ophthalmopathy (dated by TCRdb to between 2018 and 2021). About the investigation overall: Peripheral blood was collected at initial diagnosis, before any treatment. To identify distinguishing TCR V-J signatures, a discovery cohort of around 100 patients was used, comprising 40 to 45 with Graves' ophthalmopathy and approximately 57 with stable Graves' hyperthyroidism. Prospective prediction of ophthalmopathy was tested in an independent validation cohort consisting of fewer than 20 hyperthyroidism patients and approximately 16 patients who later progressed to ophthalmopathy. For training and testing, the 100 or so patients in the discovery cohort were randomly divided in a 7:3 ratio. In addition, the study compared T-cell repertoires in thyroid tissue and in blood from five or six Graves' hyperthyroidism patients. Once sampling was done, hyperthyroidism patients were given methimazole at a starting dose of 30 mg daily, whereas ophthalmopathy patients were given high-dose intravenous methylprednisolone. TCR Vbeta CDR3 sequencing of some 140 peripheral blood samples (roughly 43 ophthalmopathy, about 74 hyperthyroidism and roughly 17 progressor patients) is reported in the paper.

The investigation overall reported the following: Sample size was not statistically predetermined, and investigators were not blinded to group allocation. Most expanded thyroid clonotypes (frequency above 0.001) were also detected in blood, suggesting blood repertoires may reflect thyroid immune responses. In validation, the model predicted progression to ophthalmopathy with 60% to 71% sensitivity and 72.22% specificity, a median of about 6 months before onset. A 13 V-J signature model separated ophthalmopathy from stable hyperthyroidism, with around 91% sensitivity and roughly 81% specificity in cross-validation and 80%/75% in testing.

Ophthalmopathy patients had moderately to severely active disease, with a Clinical Activity Score of 3 or more, a NOSPECS grade of 4 or more, and a disease duration of less than 3 months. Any patient with an uncontrolled infection, another autoimmune disease, pregnancy or lactation was excluded. Diagnoses were based on clinical symptoms, serum thyroxine and TRAb, thyroid ultrasound and orbital computed tomography. PBMCs were isolated from 7.5 to 10 ml of fresh peripheral blood by Ficoll-Paque density gradient centrifugation. Total RNA was extracted with Trizol reagent, and quality was checked on an Agilent 2100 Bioanalyzer. Amplification of TCR beta CDR3 regions was carried out from RNA transcripts. For the first round of RT-PCR on the TCR CDR3, the HTBI primer set was used together with the Qiagen OneStep RT-PCR kit. The libraries were constructed in a second round of multiplex PCR and then size-selected and purified. The libraries were sequenced on an Illumina HiSeq2000 using paired-end 100 bp reads. The study's own analysis went as follows. SOAPnuke was used to process the raw data, removing reads that contained adapters or uncalled bases, had a mean Phred below 15, or lacked an exact match to the constant primer or identifier. High-quality paired reads were merged with COPE v1.2.5, and unique nucleotide sequences were defined as clonotypes. MiTCR v1.1 was used to align the clonotypes against IMGT TRBV, TRBD and TRBJ reference segments. Analysis was restricted to V-J combinations with a frequency above 0.0001, which covered 98% to 99.2% of repertoires. A TCS score was defined as the ratio of F50 (clonal expansion) to E x V (chaos), with BLOSUM62-based TCRdist applied between CDR3 peptides within each V-J. Welch's t-statistics and random forest reduced 514 V-J features to 10 to 15, which were used in a naive Bayes classifier (R e1071). The raw public reads went through TCRdb reprocessing: fastp at Q25, MiXCR clone calling, in-frame beta chains kept. Rows with a matching CDR3 protein are joined into one entry that keeps the most common DNA and genes. The V and J calls were not made by the authors but by TCRdb's processing. The table for this sample lists approximately 380,000 distinct CDR3 sequences; about 14% of them were counted only once. Jointly, the top ten make up 25% to 30% of the sample.

This clonotype came up a few times. Its cognate antigen has yet to be identified. The record has no base qualities; no much larger clone is one base away. This receptor was obtained from a man in his fifties with Graves' ophthalmopathy. Sequenced input: blood.

CDR3 reads: CASSESTSGSGEQYF. The DNA sequence is TGCGCCAGCAGTGAGTCGACTAGCGGGTCCGGGGAGCAGTACTTC. The sequence links TRBV10-1 to TRBJ2-7; 10 of the junction bases match TRBD2. The germline V gene (reference sequence) gives CDR1 as WNHNN and CDR2 as SYGVQD. V is trimmed back by 0 bases and J by 7 bases, and the junction contains 6 bases that no gene match accounts for. There are 15 amino acids in the CDR3, from cysteine to phenylalanine inclusive. Only the CDR3 DNA stays, 45 bases, in frame from base 1.